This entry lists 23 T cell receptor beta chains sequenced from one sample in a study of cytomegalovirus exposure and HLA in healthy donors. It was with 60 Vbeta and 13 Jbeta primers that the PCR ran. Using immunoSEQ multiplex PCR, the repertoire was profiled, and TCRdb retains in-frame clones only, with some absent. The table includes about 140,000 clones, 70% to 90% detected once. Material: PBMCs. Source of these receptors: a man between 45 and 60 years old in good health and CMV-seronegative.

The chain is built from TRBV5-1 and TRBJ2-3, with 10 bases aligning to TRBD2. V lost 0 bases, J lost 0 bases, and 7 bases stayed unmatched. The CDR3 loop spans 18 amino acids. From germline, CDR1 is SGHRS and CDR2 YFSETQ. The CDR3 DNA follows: TGCGCCAGCAGCTTGGATAGGACTAGCGGAGCTAGCACAGATACGCAGTATTTT. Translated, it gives CASSLDRTSGASTDTQYF.

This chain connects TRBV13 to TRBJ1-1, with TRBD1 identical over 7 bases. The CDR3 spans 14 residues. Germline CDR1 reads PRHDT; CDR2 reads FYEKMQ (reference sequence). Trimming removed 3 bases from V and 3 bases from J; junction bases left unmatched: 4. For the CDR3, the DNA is TGTGCCAGCAGCTTGAGGGGGCCTGACACTGAAGCTTTCTTT. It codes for CASSLRGPDTEAFF.

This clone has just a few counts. The CDR3 spells CATSRDFSNQPQHF. CDR3 in DNA: TGTGCCACCAGCAGGGACTTCAGCAATCAGCCCCAGCATTTT. The gene calls are TRBV15 and TRBJ1-5; no definite D call. Deletions cut 3 bases from V and 1 base from J, with 7 bases between. The CDR3 loop spans 14 amino acids. Germline V gives CDR1 LNHNV, CDR2 YYDKDF (reference sequence).

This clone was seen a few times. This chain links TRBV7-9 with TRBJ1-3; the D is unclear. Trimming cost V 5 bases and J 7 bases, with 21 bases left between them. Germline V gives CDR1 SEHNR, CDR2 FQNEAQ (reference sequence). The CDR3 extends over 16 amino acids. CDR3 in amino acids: CASSPKRAGKDNTIYF. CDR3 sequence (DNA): TGTGCCAGCAGCCCCAAGCGGGCAGGTAAGGATAACACCATATATTTT.

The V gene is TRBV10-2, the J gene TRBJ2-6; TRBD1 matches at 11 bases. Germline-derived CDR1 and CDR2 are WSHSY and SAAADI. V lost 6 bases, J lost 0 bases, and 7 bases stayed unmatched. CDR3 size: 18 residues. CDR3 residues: CASRNRDRGISGANVLTF. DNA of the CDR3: TGCGCCAGCAGAAACCGGGACAGGGGGATCTCTGGGGCCAACGTCCTGACTTTC.

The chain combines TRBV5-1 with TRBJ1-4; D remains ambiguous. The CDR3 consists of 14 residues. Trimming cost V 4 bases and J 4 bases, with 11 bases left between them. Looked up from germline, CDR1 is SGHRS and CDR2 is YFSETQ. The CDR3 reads CASSPLGGNEKLFF. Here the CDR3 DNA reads TGCGCCAGCAGCCCGCTGGGAGGTAATGAAAAACTGTTTTTT.

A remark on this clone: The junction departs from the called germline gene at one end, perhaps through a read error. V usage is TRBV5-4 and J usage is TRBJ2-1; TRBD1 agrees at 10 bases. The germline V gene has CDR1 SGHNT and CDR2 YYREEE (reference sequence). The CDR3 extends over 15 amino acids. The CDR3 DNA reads TGTGCCAGCAGCGTCCGGGACAGGGGCTACGATGAGCAGTTCTTC. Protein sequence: CASSVRDRGYDEQFF.

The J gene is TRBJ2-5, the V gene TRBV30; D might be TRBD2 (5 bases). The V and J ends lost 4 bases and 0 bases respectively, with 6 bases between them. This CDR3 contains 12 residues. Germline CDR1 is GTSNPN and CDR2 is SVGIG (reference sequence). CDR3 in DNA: TGTGCCTGGAACGGGAACCAAGAGACCCAGTACTTC. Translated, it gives CAWNGNQETQYF.

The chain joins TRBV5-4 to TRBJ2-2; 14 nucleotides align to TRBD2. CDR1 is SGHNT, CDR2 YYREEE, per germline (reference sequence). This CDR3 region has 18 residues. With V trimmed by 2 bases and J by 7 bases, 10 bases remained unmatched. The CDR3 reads CASSLPGTSGGGRGELFF. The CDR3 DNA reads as TGTGCCAGCAGCTTACCCGGGACTAGCGGGGGCGGACGCGGGGAGCTGTTTTTT.

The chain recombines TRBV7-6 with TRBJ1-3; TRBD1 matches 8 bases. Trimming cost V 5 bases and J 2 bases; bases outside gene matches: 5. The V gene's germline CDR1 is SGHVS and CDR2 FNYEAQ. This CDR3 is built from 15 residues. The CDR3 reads CASSLEDRAGNTIYF. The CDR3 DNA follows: TGTGCCAGCAGCCTTGAGGACAGGGCTGGAAACACCATATATTTT.

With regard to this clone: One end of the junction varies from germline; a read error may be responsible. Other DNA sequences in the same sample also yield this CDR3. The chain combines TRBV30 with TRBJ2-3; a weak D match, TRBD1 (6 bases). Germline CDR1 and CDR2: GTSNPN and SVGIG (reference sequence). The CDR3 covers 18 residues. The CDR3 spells CAWSVRSHGGLSTDTQYF. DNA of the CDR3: TGTGCCTGGAGTGTAAGATCTCATGGGGGCCTGAGCACGGATACGCAGTATTTT. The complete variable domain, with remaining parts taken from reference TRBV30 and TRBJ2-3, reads SQTIHQWPATLVQPVGSPLSLECTVEGTSNPNLYWYRQAAGRGLQLLFYSVGIGQISSEVPQNLSASRPQDRQFILSSKKLLLSDSGFYLCAWSVRSHGGLSTDTQYFGPGTRLTVL.

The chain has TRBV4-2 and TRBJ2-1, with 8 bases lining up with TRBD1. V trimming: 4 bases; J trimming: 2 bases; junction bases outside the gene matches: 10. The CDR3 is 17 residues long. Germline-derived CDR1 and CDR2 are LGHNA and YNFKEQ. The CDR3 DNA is TGTGCCAGCAGCCCCTTGAGTCAGGGGGCGACCTACAATGAGCAGTTCTTC. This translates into CASSPLSQGATYNEQFF.

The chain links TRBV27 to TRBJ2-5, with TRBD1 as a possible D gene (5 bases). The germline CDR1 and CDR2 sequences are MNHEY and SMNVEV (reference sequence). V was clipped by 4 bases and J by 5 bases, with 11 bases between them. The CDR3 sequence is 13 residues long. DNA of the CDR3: TGTGCCAGCAGTTCCCAGGGTCGGGAGACCCAGTACTTC. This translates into CASSSQGRETQYF.

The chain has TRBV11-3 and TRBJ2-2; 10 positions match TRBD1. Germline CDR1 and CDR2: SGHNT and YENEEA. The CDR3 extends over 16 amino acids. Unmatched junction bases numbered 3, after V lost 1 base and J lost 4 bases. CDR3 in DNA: TGTGCCAGCAGCTTAGGTTGGACAGGGGGCACCGGGGAGCTGTTTTTT. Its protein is CASSLGWTGGTGELFF.

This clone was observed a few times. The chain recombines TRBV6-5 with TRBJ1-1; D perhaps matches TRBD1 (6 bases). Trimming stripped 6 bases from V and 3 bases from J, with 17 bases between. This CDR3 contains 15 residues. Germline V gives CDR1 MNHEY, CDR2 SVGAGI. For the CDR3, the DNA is TGTGCCAGCAGGTATGGGGGGGCCAGGGACACTGAAGCTTTCTTT. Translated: CASRYGGARDTEAFF.

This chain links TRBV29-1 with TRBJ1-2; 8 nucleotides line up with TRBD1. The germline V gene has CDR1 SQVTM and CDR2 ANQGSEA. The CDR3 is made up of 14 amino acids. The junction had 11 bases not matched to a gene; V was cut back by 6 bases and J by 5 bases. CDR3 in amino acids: CSVVTGTGAYGYTF. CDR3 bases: TGCAGCGTAGTGACAGGGACAGGCGCTTATGGCTACACCTTC. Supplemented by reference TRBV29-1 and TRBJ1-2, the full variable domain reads SAVISQKPSRDICQRGTSLTIQCQVDSQVTMMFWYRQQPGQSLTLIATANQGSEATYESGFVIDKFPISRPNLTFSTLTVSNMSPEDSSIYLCSVVTGTGAYGYTFGSGTRLTVV.

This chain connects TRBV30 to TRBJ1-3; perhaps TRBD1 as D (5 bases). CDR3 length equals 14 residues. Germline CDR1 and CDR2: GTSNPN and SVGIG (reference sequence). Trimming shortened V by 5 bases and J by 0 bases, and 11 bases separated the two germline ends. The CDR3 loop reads CAWQGSSSGNTIYF. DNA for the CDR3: TGTGCCTGGCAGGGTTCCAGCTCTGGAAACACCATATATTTT. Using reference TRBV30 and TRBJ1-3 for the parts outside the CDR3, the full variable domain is SQTIHQWPATLVQPVGSPLSLECTVEGTSNPNLYWYRQAAGRGLQLLFYSVGIGQISSEVPQNLSASRPQDRQFILSSKKLLLSDSGFYLCAWQGSSSGNTIYFGEGSWLTVV.

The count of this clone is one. The CDR3 is CAWSFLGGSTDTQYF. The CDR3 nucleotides are TGTGCCTGGAGTTTTCTCGGGGGAAGCACAGATACGCAGTATTTT. This rearrangement joins TRBV30 to TRBJ2-3; tentatively, D is TRBD2 (6 bases). The CDR3 is made up of 15 amino acids. Trimming removed 2 bases from V and 0 bases from J, with 12 bases in between. Germline V gene data show CDR1 as GTSNPN and CDR2 as SVGIG (reference sequence).

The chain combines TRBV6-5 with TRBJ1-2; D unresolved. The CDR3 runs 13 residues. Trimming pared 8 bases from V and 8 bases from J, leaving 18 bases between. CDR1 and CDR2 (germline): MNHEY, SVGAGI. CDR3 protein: CASRAGRLGGYTF. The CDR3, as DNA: TGTGCCAGCCGGGCGGGTAGGTTGGGAGGCTACACCTTC.

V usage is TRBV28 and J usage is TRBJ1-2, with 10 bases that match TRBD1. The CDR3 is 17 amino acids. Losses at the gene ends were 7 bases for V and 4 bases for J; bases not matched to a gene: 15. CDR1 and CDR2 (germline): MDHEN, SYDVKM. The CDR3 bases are TGTGCCAGCATTACCGCCTCCGGGACAGGGGAGATCTATGGCTACACCTTC. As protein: CASITASGTGEIYGYTF.

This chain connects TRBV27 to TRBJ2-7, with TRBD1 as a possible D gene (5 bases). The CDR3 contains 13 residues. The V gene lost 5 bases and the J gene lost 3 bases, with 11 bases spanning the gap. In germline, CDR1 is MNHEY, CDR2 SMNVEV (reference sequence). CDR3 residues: CASSPSQGYEQYF. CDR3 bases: TGTGCCAGCAGTCCCTCTCAGGGCTACGAGCAGTACTTC.

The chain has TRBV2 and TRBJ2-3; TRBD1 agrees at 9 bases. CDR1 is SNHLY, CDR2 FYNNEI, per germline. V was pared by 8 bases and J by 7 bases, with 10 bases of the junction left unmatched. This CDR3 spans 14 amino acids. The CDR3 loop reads CASGGTGTLNTQYF. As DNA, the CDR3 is TGTGCCAGCGGAGGGACAGGGACCCTAAATACGCAGTATTTT.

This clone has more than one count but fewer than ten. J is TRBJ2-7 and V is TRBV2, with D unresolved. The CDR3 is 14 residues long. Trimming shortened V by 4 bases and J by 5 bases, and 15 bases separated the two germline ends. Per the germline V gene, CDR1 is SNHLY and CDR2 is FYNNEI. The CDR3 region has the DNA TGTGCCAGCAGTGGGTCTTTGGGCGCCAACGAGCAGTACTTC. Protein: CASSGSLGANEQYF.